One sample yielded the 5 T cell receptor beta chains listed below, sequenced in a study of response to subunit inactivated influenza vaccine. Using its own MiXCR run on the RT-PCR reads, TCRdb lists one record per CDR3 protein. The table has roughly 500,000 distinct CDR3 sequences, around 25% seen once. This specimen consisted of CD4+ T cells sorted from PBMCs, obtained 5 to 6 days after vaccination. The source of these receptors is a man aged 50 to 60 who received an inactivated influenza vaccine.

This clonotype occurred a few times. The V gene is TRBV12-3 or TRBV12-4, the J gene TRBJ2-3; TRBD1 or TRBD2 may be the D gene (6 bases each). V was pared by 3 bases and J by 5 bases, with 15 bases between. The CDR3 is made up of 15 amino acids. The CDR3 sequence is CASSFTGGAGDTQYF. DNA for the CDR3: TGTGCCAGCAGTTTCACCGGGGGCGCCGGAGATACGCAGTATTTT.

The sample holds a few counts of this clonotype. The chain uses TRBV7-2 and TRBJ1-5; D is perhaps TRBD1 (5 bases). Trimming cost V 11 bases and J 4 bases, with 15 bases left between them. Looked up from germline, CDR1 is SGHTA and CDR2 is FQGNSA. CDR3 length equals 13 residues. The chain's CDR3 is CASKRGGNQPQHF. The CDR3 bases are TGTGCCTCCAAGAGGGGTGGGAATCAGCCCCAGCATTTT.

CDR3 nucleotide sequence: TGTGCCAGCAGCCAAGATCCAGCCCCTCCTAGCACAGATACGCAGTATTTT. It codes for CASSQDPAPPSTDTQYF. This sequence joins TRBV14 and TRBJ2-3; no reliable D call. The ends were cut back, 0 bases at V and 0 bases at J, with 13 bases in the middle. The germline CDR1 and CDR2 sequences are SGHDN and FVKESK. The CDR3 has 17 amino acids.

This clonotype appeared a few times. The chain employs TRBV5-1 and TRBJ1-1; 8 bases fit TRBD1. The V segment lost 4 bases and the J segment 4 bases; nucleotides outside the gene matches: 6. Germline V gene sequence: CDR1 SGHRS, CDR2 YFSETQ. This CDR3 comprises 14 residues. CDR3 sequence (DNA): TGCGCCAGCAGCACCGGACAGGGTTCCACTGAAGCTTTCTTT. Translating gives CASSTGQGSTEAFF.

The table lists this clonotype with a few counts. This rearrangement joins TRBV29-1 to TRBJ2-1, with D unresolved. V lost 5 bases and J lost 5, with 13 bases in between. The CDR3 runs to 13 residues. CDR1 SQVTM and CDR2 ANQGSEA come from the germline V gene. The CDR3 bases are TGCAGCGTTCGCGGACCAGTAAACAATGAGCAGTTCTTC. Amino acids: CSVRGPVNNEQFF.